The 30 T cell receptor beta chains given below trace back to one sample, sequenced in a study of cytomegalovirus exposure and HLA in healthy donors. PCR used 60 Vbeta primers and 13 Jbeta primers. TCRdb's copy holds only in-frame clones and misses some; the assay was immunoSEQ multiplex PCR. The sample yields fewer than 200,000 clones, 75% to 85% seen once. Sequenced input: PBMCs. These receptors were obtained from a woman between 25 and 40 years old in good health and CMV-seropositive.

The rearrangement links TRBV28 to TRBJ2-3; 8 nucleotides match TRBD2. CDR1 and CDR2 (germline): MDHEN, SYDVKM. Germline trimming cut 8 bases from V and 4 bases from J; bases unmatched to any gene: 5. The CDR3 is 13 amino acids. This chain's CDR3 is CASFRGGADTQYF. As DNA, the CDR3 is TGTGCCAGCTTTCGGGGGGGCGCAGATACGCAGTATTTT.

This clone was seen just once. This rearrangement joins TRBV19 to TRBJ2-4, with TRBD1 identical over 8 bases. CDR1 and CDR2 from the germline V gene are LNHDA and SQIVND (reference sequence). Unmatched junction bases numbered 8, after V lost 2 bases and J lost 8 bases. The CDR3 length is 15 residues. CDR3 sequence reads: CASSISYRGEYIQYF. The CDR3 DNA follows: TGTGCCAGTAGTATAAGTTACAGGGGGGAATACATTCAGTACTTC.

The genes are TRBV27 and TRBJ2-2, with D maybe TRBD1 (5 bases). The CDR3 length is 13 residues. Germline assignment: CDR1 MNHEY and CDR2 SMNVEV (reference sequence). The V end was cut by 3 bases, the J end by 3 bases, with 5 bases between. CDR3 protein: CASSLTDTGELFF. The CDR3 nucleotides are TGTGCCAGCAGTTTGACAGACACCGGGGAGCTGTTTTTT.

This clone was recorded only once. This rearrangement joins TRBV29-1 to TRBJ1-2; D remains unclear. Germline CDR1 SQVTM, CDR2 ANQGSEA. The CDR3 has 13 residues. V lost 7 bases, J lost 8 bases, and 20 bases lay in between. The CDR3 DNA is TGCAGCGCTCTATTACCCCTCGGACTGGGCTACACCTTC. Translating it yields CSALLPLGLGYTF.

The chain uses TRBV7-2 and TRBJ2-2; possible D gene TRBD2, 6 bases. The CDR3 consists of 16 residues. The germline V gene encodes CDR1 SGHTA and CDR2 FQGNSA. Between the trimmed V and J ends, which lost 7 bases and 6 bases, there was a span of 21 bases. In DNA, the CDR3 is TGTGCCAGCAACCCCGGGACTCCTAGTTCGCCCGGGGAGCTGTTTTTT. Translation gives CASNPGTPSSPGELFF. Supplemented by reference TRBV7-2 and TRBJ2-2, the full variable domain reads GAGVSQSPSNKVTEKGKDVELRCDPISGHTALYWYRQSLGQGLEFLIYFQGNSAPDKSGLPSDRFSAERTGGSVSTLTIQRTQQEDSAVYLCASNPGTPSSPGELFFGEGSRLTVL.

The CDR3 DNA is TGCGCCAGCAGCCAAGATCTCGGGGGTGATACGCAGTATTTT. It is translated as CASSQDLGGDTQYF. This chain links TRBV4-3 with TRBJ2-3; the D gene is possibly TRBD2 (6 bases). The V gene's germline CDR1 is LGHNA and CDR2 YSLEER. Trimming shortened V by 0 bases and J by 6 bases, and 10 bases separated the two germline ends. The CDR3 is 14 residues long.

This clone was seen just once. In the same sample, other DNA sequences code for this CDR3. This rearrangement joins TRBV27 to TRBJ2-7; TRBD2 agrees at 12 bases. With V trimmed by 6 bases and J by 2 bases, 2 bases remained unmatched. The CDR3 has 14 residues. Per the germline V gene, CDR1 is MNHEY and CDR2 is SMNVEV (reference sequence). CDR3 sequence (DNA): TGTGCCAGCAGCCTAGCGGGAGGGCCCTACGAGCAGTACTTC. It encodes CASSLAGGPYEQYF.

This clone was found a few times. The gene calls are TRBV11-1 and TRBJ2-5, with TRBD2 matching 11 bases. The CDR3 sequence is 17 residues long. V lost 3 bases to trimming and J lost 2 bases; unmatched junction nucleotides: 8. Germline assignment: CDR1 SGHAT and CDR2 FQDESV (reference sequence). CDR3 DNA sequence: TGTGCCAGCAGCTTGGAAACTAGCGGGGGCGGACAAGAGACCCAGTACTTC. Translation gives CASSLETSGGGQETQYF. Based on the CDR3 plus reference TRBV11-1 and TRBJ2-5, the full variable domain is EAEVAQSPRYKITEKSQAVAFWCDPISGHATLYWYRQILGQGPELLVQFQDESVVDDSQLPKDRFSAERLKGVDSTLKIQPAELGDSAMYLCASSLETSGGGQETQYFGPGTRLLVL.

The J gene is TRBJ2-7, the V gene TRBV6-6; 10 bases map to TRBD2. J lost 3 bases, V lost 6 bases, and 8 bases had no gene match. The germline V gene has CDR1 MNHNY and CDR2 SVGAGI (reference sequence). The CDR3 spans 15 residues. The CDR3 nucleotides read TGTGCCAGCAGCCGCAGGACTAGCGGAGACTACGAGCAGTACTTC. The encoded protein is CASSRRTSGDYEQYF.

The chain links TRBV7-6 to TRBJ1-1; D gene unclear. The CDR3 loop spans 16 amino acids. The V gene lost 3 bases and the J gene lost 10 bases, with 24 bases spanning the gap. CDR1 is SGHVS, CDR2 FNYEAQ, per germline. CDR3 in amino acids: CASSFSGRVALRGAFF. The CDR3 DNA sequence: TGTGCCAGCAGCTTCTCCGGTCGTGTTGCTCTGAGAGGAGCTTTCTTT.

CDR3 bases: TGCAGCGTTTCGGGGGGCCTCCAAGAGACCCAGTACTTC. This gives the protein CSVSGGLQETQYF. The V call is TRBV29-1, the J call TRBJ2-5; D is possibly TRBD2 (7 bases). The V gene lost 5 bases and the J gene lost 1 base, with 11 bases spanning the gap. The CDR3 has 13 amino acids. CDR1 is SQVTM and CDR2 is ANQGSEA in the germline V gene.

This chain links TRBV28 with TRBJ2-5; weak D call: TRBD2 (6 bases). From germline, CDR1 is MDHEN and CDR2 SYDVKM. The germline V and J ends were trimmed by 5 bases and 1 base, with 14 bases remaining between them. The CDR3 has 15 amino acids. Here the CDR3 reads CASSPPGTRQETQYF. CDR3 DNA sequence: TGTGCCAGCAGTCCTCCCGGGACTCGCCAAGAGACCCAGTACTTC.

CDR3: CASSPIGASNEQFF. The CDR3 DNA follows: TGTGCCAGCAGCCCGATCGGAGCGTCAAATGAGCAGTTCTTC. This rearrangement joins TRBV7-2 to TRBJ2-1; D ambiguous. With 5 bases removed from V and 7 bases from J, the gap between germline ends came to 15 bases. The germline V gene encodes CDR1 SGHTA and CDR2 FQGNSA. CDR3 length: 14 amino acids.

J is TRBJ2-5 and V is TRBV11-3; a possible D gene is TRBD2 (5 bases). Per germline, CDR1 SGHNT and CDR2 YENEEA. Trimming left V 5 bases short and J 5 bases short, with 12 bases between. The CDR3 length is 13 residues. CDR3 in amino acids: CASSPGPGETQYF. CDR3 bases: TGTGCCAGCAGCCCGGGCCCGGGGGAGACCCAGTACTTC.

V gene TRBV6-5 combines with J gene TRBJ1-1, with TRBD1 as a possible D gene (6 bases). The ends were cut back, 0 bases at V and 4 bases at J, with 9 bases in the middle. CDR3 length equals 14 residues. Per the germline V gene, CDR1 is MNHEY and CDR2 is SVGAGI. The CDR3 nucleotides are TGTGCCAGCAGTTACTCCCTAGGGGGCACTGAAGCTTTCTTT. It specifies CASSYSLGGTEAFF.

The chain employs TRBV6-1 and TRBJ2-7; a possible D gene is TRBD2 (6 bases). The CDR3 totals 13 residues. Germline V CDR1 and CDR2: MNHNS, SASEGT. V lost 9 bases, J lost 1 base, and 13 bases lay in between. The CDR3 loop is CASGLGGSYEQYF. As DNA, the CDR3 is TGTGCCAGTGGTCTGGGGGGTTCCTACGAGCAGTACTTC.

V and J are TRBV5-8 and TRBJ1-1, with D hard to call. Per the germline V gene, CDR1 is SGHTS and CDR2 is YDEGEE. V was trimmed by 4 bases and J by 12 bases, leaving 13 bases between them. The CDR3 loop spans 11 amino acids. The CDR3 protein is CASSLGMRPFF. CDR3 bases: TGTGCCAGCAGCCTGGGGATGCGGCCTTTCTTT.

V gene TRBV7-3 combines with J gene TRBJ2-1; 11 positions agree with TRBD2. V shed 5 bases and J 5 bases; nucleotides not matched to a gene: 2. The germline V gene has CDR1 SGHTA and CDR2 FQGTGA. The length of the CDR3 is 14 residues. In nucleotides, the CDR3 is TGTGCCAGCAGCCTAGCGGGAGGAAACAATGAGCAGTTCTTC. This encodes CASSLAGGNNEQFF.

The chain links TRBV7-8 to TRBJ2-6, with D possibly matching TRBD1 (6 bases). Germline V lookup: CDR1 SGHVS, CDR2 FQNEAQ. The CDR3 totals 18 residues. V dropped 3 bases and J dropped 0 bases, with 15 bases sitting between them. The CDR3 loop is CASSFVGHPNSGANVLTF. The CDR3 coding sequence is TGTGCCAGCAGCTTTGTGGGACACCCTAACTCTGGGGCCAACGTCCTGACTTTC. The whole variable domain, remainder taken from reference TRBV7-8 and TRBJ2-6, is GAGVSQSPRYKVAKRGQDVALRCDPISGHVSLFWYQQALGQGPEFLTYFQNEAQLDKSGLPSDRFFAERPEGSVSTLKIQRTQQEDSAVYLCASSFVGHPNSGANVLTFGAGSRLTVL.

The rearrangement links TRBV4-1 to TRBJ1-2; D gene unclear. Germline V gene lookup returns CDR1 MGHRA and CDR2 YSYEKL. This CDR3 region has 14 residues. Trimming stripped 3 bases from V and 8 bases from J, with 16 bases between. The CDR3 loop reads CASSHPVREAGYTF. The CDR3 region has the DNA TGCGCCAGCAGCCACCCCGTGAGGGAAGCGGGCTACACCTTC.

The chain links TRBV4-1 to TRBJ1-4; perhaps TRBD1 as D (6 bases). Per the germline V gene, CDR1 is MGHRA and CDR2 is YSYEKL. The CDR3 contains 15 residues. Trimming cost V 1 base and J 8 bases, with 14 bases left between them. The CDR3 bases are TGCGCCAGCAGCCAAGTAGGGGGTTTGGGGGAAAAACTGTTTTTT. This codes for CASSQVGGLGEKLFF.

This rearrangement joins TRBV27 to TRBJ2-7; D perhaps matches TRBD1 (6 bases). This CDR3 spans 14 amino acids. V was trimmed by 3 bases and J by 2 bases, leaving 11 bases between them. Germline CDR1 MNHEY, CDR2 SMNVEV (reference sequence). CDR3 DNA: TGTGCCAGCAGTTTCAGGGGCGGTACCTACGAGCAGTACTTC. This gives the protein CASSFRGGTYEQYF.

The chain couples TRBV7-6 to TRBJ1-1; D gene ambiguous. The CDR3 consists of 14 residues. V was trimmed by 5 bases and J by 4 bases, leaving 14 bases between them. CDR1 SGHVS and CDR2 FNYEAQ come from the germline V gene. In nucleotides, the CDR3 is TGTGCCAGCAGCCAGCTAACGGGGAGCACTGAAGCTTTCTTT. Protein: CASSQLTGSTEAFF.

This sequence joins TRBV5-1 and TRBJ2-5; TRBD2 matches at 15 bases. The CDR3 runs 16 residues. In germline, CDR1 is SGHRS, CDR2 YFSETQ. Trimming at V came to 4 bases and at J to 4 bases, leaving 5 bases not matched to a gene. The CDR3 region has the DNA TGCGCCAGCAGCAAGGGACTAGCGGGAGGAGGAGAGACCCAGTACTTC. This sequence encodes CASSKGLAGGGETQYF.

The chain uses TRBV6-5 and TRBJ1-2; 7 bases are a match to TRBD1. This CDR3 spans 15 amino acids. The ends lost 5 bases at V and 0 bases at J; junction bases unmatched: 6. Germline V lookup: CDR1 MNHEY, CDR2 SVGAGI. The CDR3 spells CASSRWTGANYGYTF. The CDR3 nucleotides are TGTGCCAGCAGTCGATGGACAGGAGCTAACTATGGCTACACCTTC.

The V gene is TRBV5-5, the J gene TRBJ2-7, with a weak D call TRBD1 (5 bases). Trimming pared 0 bases from V and 3 bases from J, leaving 13 bases between. CDR1 is SGHKS and CDR2 is YYEKEE in the germline V gene (reference sequence). This CDR3 region has 15 residues. CDR3 DNA: TGTGCCAGCAGCTTGGTGGGTCCAGGGCTCTACGAGCAGTACTTC. This sequence encodes CASSLVGPGLYEQYF.

This sequence joins TRBV30 and TRBJ1-5, with D perhaps TRBD1 (5 bases). Germline CDR1 is GTSNPN and CDR2 is SVGIG (reference sequence). V lost 0 bases and J 4 bases, leaving 10 bases between the germline ends. The CDR3 sequence is 14 residues long. The chain's CDR3 is CAWSVLAGNQPQHF. CDR3 DNA: TGTGCCTGGAGTGTACTCGCAGGGAATCAGCCCCAGCATTTT.

The rearrangement uses TRBV27 and TRBJ2-3; 7 bases are shared with TRBD2. Per germline, CDR1 MNHEY and CDR2 SMNVEV (reference sequence). The length of the CDR3 is 14 residues. V dropped 2 bases and J dropped 3; count of bases not matched to a gene: 2. CDR3 nucleotides: TGTGCCAGCAGTTTAACTAGCGAGACAGATACGCAGTATTTT. Translation gives CASSLTSETDTQYF.

This clone occurred a few times. The rearrangement links TRBV4-2 to TRBJ1-4; perhaps TRBD1 as D (5 bases). The germline CDR1 and CDR2 sequences are LGHNA and YNFKEQ. V lost 7 bases and J 8 bases, leaving 23 bases between the germline ends. CDR3 length: 16 residues. CDR3 in amino acids: CASTKLGKGFGEKLFF. Written as DNA, the CDR3 is TGTGCCAGCACCAAGCTTGGAAAGGGGTTTGGCGAAAAACTGTTTTTT.

This clone was detected only a few times. The chain combines TRBV30 with TRBJ2-1; 9 bases fit TRBD2. This CDR3 has 16 amino acids. Germline V gives CDR1 GTSNPN, CDR2 SVGIG (reference sequence). J gave up 5 bases and V 7 bases, and 15 bases lay outside the gene matches. The CDR3 coding sequence is TGTGCCTCGGCTGTCTCTGCTAGCGGGGACCACAATGAGCAGTTCTTC. Amino acids: CASAVSASGDHNEQFF. Looking up the rest from reference TRBV30 and TRBJ2-1 gives the full variable domain: SQTIHQWPATLVQPVGSPLSLECTVEGTSNPNLYWYRQAAGRGLQLLFYSVGIGQISSEVPQNLSASRPQDRQFILSSKKLLLSDSGFYLCASAVSASGDHNEQFFGPGTRLTVL.